This T cell receptor beta chain was recorded in a study of T cell responses to AZD1222 COVID-19 vaccine (dated by TCRdb to about 2021). The study in broad terms: TCR sequencing was performed for approximately 240 trial participants, of whom roughly 200 were given two doses of AZD1222 and around 26 were given two doses of MenACWY control vaccine. Trial participants were enrolled into age subgroups of 18-55, 56-69 and 70-plus years, which contained about 160, 30 and 59 TCR-sequenced participants, respectively.

The CDR3 regions of human TCRbeta chains were analyzed by immunosequencing. The source study handled its data this way. TCRs in the repertoires were matched against a reference library of SARS-CoV-2-specific TCRs that had been generated with the MIRA antigen-specificity platform. Breadth meant the fraction of unique TCRs that were SARS-CoV-2-associated, whereas depth meant the fraction of total T cells that were SARS-CoV-2-associated. Each spike-specific TCR was assigned to its reactive spike region and to a CD4 or CD8 class using the MIRA data. Log10-transformed breadth and depth values were compared by one-way ANOVA with Sidak's multiple comparisons tests. TCRdb carries this immuneACCESS record with in-frame sequences only. Its versions omit some clonotypes, under half of them owing to an unresolved V gene in the studies checked, with the rest unexplained. The DNA was the basis for D and trimming; V, J and clone size are from that table. The sample has fewer than 100,000 clones on record, approximately 91% of them singletons. 15% to 20% of the sample lies in the top ten.

From cysteine to phenylalanine, the CDR3 is 14 amino acids long. The DNA shown is the 42-base CDR3, in frame from base 1. Relative to germline, V is 5 bases shorter and J is 6 bases shorter, with 13 bases between their ends. The germline V gene (reference sequence) sets CDR1 to LGHDT and CDR2 to YNNKEL. As for this clone: What antigen it recognizes has not been identified. Base qualities are not recorded, but no much larger clone differs from it by a single base.

The investigation overall reported the following: Participants were mostly white British, with more females than males. The authors suggested clonal diversity may have been underestimated. No day 14 peak-response samples were available, so repertoires were characterized only after the peak T cell response. Only a handful of AZD1222 recipients were SARS-CoV-2 seropositive at baseline, limiting conclusions about previously exposed vaccinees. Reportedly, almost half of the unique spike-specific TCRs recognized epitopes lying outside the regions that are mutated in the B.1.351 and B.1.1.7 variants. In the small 56-69-year group, the increase in depth fell short of significance, most likely because of low power. Vaccine-associated CD4 TCRs spanned the whole spike protein, with dominant responses in regions 160-218 and 743-854. Spike-specific TCR breadth and depth rose significantly after two AZD1222 doses compared with day 0 and with MenACWY recipients.

Reading the label with the study, this specimen's time point is: about 28 days (+/-7) after the second vaccine dose. AZD1222 recipients given second doses at about 4 weeks or at about 12 weeks were pooled, since spike-specific TCR depth and breadth were not found to differ between the two schedules. Vaccinee samples were obtained from the UK trials COV001 and COV002, which included a single-blind randomized controlled phase 2/3 trial of AZD1222 (ChAdOx1 nCoV-19) in healthy adults. For TCRbeta chain sequencing, PBMC samples from trial participants were taken at day 0 and at day 28 after the second dose.

Sequenced here: peripheral blood, sampled 28 days after the second AZD1222 dose. The V and J segments used are TRBV3-1 (or the pseudogene TRBV3-2) and TRBJ1-4; the D gene cannot be named for sure. The sequence was collected from an adult who received the AZD1222 COVID-19 vaccine. The CDR3 corresponds to CASSDPGMDEKLFF. The nucleotides are TGTGCCAGCAGCGACCCCGGGATGGATGAAAAACTGTTTTTT.